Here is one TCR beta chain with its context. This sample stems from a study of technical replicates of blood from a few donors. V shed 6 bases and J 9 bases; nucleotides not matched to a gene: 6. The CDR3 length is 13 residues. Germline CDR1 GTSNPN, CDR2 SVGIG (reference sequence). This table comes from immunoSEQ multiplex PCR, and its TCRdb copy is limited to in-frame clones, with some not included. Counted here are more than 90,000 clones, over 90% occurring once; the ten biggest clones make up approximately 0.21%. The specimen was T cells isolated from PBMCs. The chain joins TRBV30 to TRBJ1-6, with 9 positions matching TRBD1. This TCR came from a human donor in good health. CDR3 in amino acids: CACLQGARSPLHF. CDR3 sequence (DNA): TGTGCCTGTCTACAGGGGGCGCGTTCACCCCTCCACTTT. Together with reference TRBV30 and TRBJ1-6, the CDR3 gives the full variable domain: SQTIHQWPATLVQPVGSPLSLECTVEGTSNPNLYWYRQAAGRGLQLLFYSVGIGQISSEVPQNLSASRPQDRQFILSSKKLLLSDSGFYLCACLQGARSPLHFGNGTRLTVT.